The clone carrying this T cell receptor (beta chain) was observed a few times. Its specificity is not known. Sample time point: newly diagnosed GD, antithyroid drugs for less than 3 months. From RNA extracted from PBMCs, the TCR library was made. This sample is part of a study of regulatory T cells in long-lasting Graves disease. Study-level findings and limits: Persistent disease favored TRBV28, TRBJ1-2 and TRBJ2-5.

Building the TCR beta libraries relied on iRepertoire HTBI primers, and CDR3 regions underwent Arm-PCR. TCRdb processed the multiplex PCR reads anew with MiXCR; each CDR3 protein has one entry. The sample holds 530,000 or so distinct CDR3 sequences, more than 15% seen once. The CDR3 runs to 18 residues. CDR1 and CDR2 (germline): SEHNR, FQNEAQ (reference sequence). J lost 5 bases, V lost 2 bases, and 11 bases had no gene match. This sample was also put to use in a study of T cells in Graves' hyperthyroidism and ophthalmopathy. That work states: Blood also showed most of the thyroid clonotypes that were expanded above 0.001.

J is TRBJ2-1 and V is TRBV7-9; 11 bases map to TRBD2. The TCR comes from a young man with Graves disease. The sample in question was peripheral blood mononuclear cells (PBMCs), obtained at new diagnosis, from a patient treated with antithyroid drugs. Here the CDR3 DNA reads TGTGCCAGCAGCTTATCGGGGGGGGGACTAGCGGAAAACAATGAGCAGTTCTTC. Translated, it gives CASSLSGGGLAENNEQFF.